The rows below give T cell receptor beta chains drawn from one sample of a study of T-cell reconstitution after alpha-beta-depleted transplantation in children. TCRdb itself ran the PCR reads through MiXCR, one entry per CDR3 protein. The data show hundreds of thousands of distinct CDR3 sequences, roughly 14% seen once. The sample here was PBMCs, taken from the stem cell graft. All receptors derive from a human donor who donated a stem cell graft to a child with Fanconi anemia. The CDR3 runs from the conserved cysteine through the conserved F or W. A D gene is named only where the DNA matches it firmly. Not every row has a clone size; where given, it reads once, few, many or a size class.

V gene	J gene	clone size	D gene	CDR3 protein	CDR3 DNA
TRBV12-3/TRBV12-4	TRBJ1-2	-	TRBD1	CASSSHQGGYGYTF	TGTGCCAGCTCATCCCATCAGGGGGGGTATGGCTACACCTTC
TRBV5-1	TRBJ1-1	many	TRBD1	CASSIGTGGTEAFF	TGCGCCAGCAGCATCGGGACAGGGGGGACTGAAGCTTTCTTT
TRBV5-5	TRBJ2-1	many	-	CASSSGGVGTYNEQFF	TGTGCCAGCAGCTCCGGCGGGGTCGGCACCTACAATGAGCAGTTCTTC
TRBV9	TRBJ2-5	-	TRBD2	CASSGRTSGGQTQYF	TGTGCCAGCAGCGGAAGGACTAGCGGGGGACAGACCCAGTACTTC
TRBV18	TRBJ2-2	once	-	CASSPRGPTGTGELFF	TGTGCCAGCTCACCTCGAGGTCCCACGGGCACCGGGGAGCTGTTTTTT
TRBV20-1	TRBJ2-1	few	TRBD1	CSAPLGGQGAREQFF	TGCAGTGCCCCTTTAGGGGGACAGGGGGCAAGAGAGCAGTTCTTC
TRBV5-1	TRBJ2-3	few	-	CASSDVGLVDTQYF	TGCGCCAGCAGCGACGTGGGGCTAGTAGATACGCAGTATTTT
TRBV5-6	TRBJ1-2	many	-	CATGEGRLYGYTF	TGTGCCACAGGAGAGGGCCGCCTCTATGGCTACACCTTC
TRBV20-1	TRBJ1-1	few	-	CSYARDTGNTEAFF	TGCAGTTACGCCCGGGACACCGGGAACACTGAAGCTTTCTTT
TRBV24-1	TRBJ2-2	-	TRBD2	CATSDTNREDGELFF	TGTGCCACCAGTGATACGAACCGGGAGGATGGGGAGCTGTTTTTT
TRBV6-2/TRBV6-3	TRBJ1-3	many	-	CASSSVTWDGDLSSSGNTIYF	TGTGCCAGCAGTTCTGTGACATGGGACGGCGACCTCTCGAGCTCTGGAAACACCATATATTTT
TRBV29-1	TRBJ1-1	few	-	CSVLRYDTEAFF	TGCAGCGTCCTGAGGTACGACACTGAAGCTTTCTTT
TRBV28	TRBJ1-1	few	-	CASSLPQVVSEAFF	TGTGCCAGCAGTTTACCTCAGGTAGTTTCTGAAGCTTTCTTT
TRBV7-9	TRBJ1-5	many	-	CASTVGSNQPQHF	TGTGCCAGCACTGTGGGGAGCAATCAGCCCCAGCATTTT
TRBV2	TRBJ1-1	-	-	CASRTLTPAYTEAFF	TGTGCCAGCAGGACTTTGACACCAGCGTACACTGAAGCTTTCTTT
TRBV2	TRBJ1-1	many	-	CASRHGMGGTEAFF	TGTGCCAGCCGCCACGGGATGGGGGGCACTGAAGCTTTCTTT
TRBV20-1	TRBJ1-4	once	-	CSARSGTAEKGFF	TGCAGTGCTAGGTCCGGGACGGCTGAGAAGGGGTTTTTT
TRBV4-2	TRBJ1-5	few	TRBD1	CASSQDGQVLRQPQHF	TGTGCCAGCAGCCAAGACGGACAGGTCCTAAGGCAGCCCCAGCATTTT
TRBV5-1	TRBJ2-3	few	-	CASRTQGTDTQYF	TGCGCCAGTCGAACCCAGGGCACAGATACGCAGTATTTT
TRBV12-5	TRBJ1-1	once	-	CASGLNQASTLEAFF	TGTGCTAGTGGTTTGAATCAGGCATCTACTCTTGAAGCTTTCTTT